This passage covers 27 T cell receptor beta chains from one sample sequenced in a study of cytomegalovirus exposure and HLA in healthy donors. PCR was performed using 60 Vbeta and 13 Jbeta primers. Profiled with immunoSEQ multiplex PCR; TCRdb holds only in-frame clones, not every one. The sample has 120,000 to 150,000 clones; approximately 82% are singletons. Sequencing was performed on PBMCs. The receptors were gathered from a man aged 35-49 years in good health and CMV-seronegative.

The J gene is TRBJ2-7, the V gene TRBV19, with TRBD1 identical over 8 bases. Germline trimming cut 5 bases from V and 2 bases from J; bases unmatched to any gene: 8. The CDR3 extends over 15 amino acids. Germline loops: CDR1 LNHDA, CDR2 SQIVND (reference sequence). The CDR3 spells CASSPMTGAPYEQYF. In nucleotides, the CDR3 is TGTGCCAGTAGTCCAATGACAGGGGCCCCCTACGAGCAGTACTTC.

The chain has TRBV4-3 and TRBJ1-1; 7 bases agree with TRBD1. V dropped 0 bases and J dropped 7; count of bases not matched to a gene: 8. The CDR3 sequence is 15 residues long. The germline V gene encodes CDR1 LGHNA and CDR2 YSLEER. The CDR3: CASSQDRTGGREAFF. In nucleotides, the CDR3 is TGCGCCAGCAGCCAAGACAGGACAGGCGGTCGTGAAGCTTTCTTT.

DNA for the CDR3: TGTGCCAGCAGCGTAATGGGACTAGCGGGCACAGATACGCAGTATTTT. It encodes CASSVMGLAGTDTQYF. This chain links TRBV9 with TRBJ2-3; 11 nucleotides agree with TRBD2. Unmatched junction bases numbered 2, after V lost 1 base and J lost 1 base. The CDR3 is 16 amino acids. Per germline, CDR1 SGDLS and CDR2 YYNGEE. Full variable domain (rest looked up from reference TRBV9 and TRBJ2-3): DSGVTQTPKHLITATGQRVTLRCSPRSGDLSVYWYQQSLDQGLQFLIQYYNGEERAKGNILERFSAQQFPDLHSELNLSSLELGDSALYFCASSVMGLAGTDTQYFGPGTRLTVL.

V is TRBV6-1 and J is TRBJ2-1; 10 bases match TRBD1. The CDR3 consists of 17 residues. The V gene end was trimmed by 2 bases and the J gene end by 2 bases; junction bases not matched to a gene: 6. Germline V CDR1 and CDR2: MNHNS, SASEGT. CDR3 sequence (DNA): TGTGCCAGCAGTGAAACTTCCGGGACAGGGGCCTACAATGAGCAGTTCTTC. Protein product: CASSETSGTGAYNEQFF.

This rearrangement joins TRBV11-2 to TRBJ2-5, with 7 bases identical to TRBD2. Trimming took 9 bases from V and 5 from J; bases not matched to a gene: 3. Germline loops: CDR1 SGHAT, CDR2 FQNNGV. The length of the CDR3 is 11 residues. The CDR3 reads CASGEGETQYF. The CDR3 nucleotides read TGTGCCAGTGGGGAGGGGGAGACCCAGTACTTC.

The chain's CDR3 is CASRETTGGGYGYTF. The CDR3 nucleotides read TGTGCCAGCAGAGAGACGACAGGGGGAGGCTATGGCTACACCTTC. The chain joins TRBV9 to TRBJ1-2, with 9 bases fitting TRBD1. This CDR3 has 15 amino acids. The trim removed 5 bases at V and 4 bases at J, leaving 9 bases unmatched. The germline V gene encodes CDR1 SGDLS and CDR2 YYNGEE.

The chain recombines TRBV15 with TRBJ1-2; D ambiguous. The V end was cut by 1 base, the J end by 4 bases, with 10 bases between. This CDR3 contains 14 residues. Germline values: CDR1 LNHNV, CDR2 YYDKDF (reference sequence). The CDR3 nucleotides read TGTGCCACCAGCAGAGGCCCCCAGTCCTATGGCTACACCTTC. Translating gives CATSRGPQSYGYTF.

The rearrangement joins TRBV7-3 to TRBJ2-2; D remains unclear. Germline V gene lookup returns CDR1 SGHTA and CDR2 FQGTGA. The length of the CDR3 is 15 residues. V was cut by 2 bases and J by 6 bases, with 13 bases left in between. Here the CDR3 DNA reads TGTGCCAGCAGCTTAGGGCCCAGAAGTCCCGGGGAGCTGTTTTTT. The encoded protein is CASSLGPRSPGELFF.

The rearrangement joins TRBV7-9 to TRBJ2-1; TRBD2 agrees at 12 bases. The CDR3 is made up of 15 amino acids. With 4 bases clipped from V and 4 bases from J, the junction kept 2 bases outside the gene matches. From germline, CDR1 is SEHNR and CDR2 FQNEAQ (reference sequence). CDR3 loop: CASSWTSGDYNEQFF. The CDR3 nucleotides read TGTGCCAGCAGCTGGACTAGCGGGGATTACAATGAGCAGTTCTTC.

The CDR3 DNA is TGTGCCAGCAGTCCTGGACAGGGAAAAGAAGAGACCCAGTACTTC. This translates into CASSPGQGKEETQYF. The chain links TRBV27 to TRBJ2-5; 8 bases match TRBD1. CDR1 is MNHEY and CDR2 is SMNVEV in the germline V gene (reference sequence). Unmatched junction bases numbered 8, after V lost 5 bases and J lost 3 bases. This CDR3 is 15 amino acids long.

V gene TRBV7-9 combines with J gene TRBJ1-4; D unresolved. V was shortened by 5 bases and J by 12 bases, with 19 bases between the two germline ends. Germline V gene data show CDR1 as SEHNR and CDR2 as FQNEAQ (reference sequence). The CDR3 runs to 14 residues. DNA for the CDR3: TGTGCCAGCAGCCCTCAATCCATCCTCGGGGAACTGTTTTTT. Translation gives CASSPQSILGELFF.

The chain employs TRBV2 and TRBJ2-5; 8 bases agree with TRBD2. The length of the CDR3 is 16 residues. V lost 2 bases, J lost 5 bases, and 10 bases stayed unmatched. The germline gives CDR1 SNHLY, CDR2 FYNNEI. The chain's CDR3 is CASSEWAGGGQETQYF. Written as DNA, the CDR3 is TGTGCCAGCAGTGAATGGGCGGGCGGGGGGCAGGAGACCCAGTACTTC.

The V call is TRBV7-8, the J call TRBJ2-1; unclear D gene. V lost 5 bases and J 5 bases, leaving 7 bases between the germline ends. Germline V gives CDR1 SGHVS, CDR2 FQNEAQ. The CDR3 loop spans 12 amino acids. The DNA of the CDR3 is TGTGCCAGCAGCACATACGACAATGAGCAGTTCTTC. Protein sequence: CASSTYDNEQFF. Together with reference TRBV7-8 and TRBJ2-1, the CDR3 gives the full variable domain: GAGVSQSPRYKVAKRGQDVALRCDPISGHVSLFWYQQALGQGPEFLTYFQNEAQLDKSGLPSDRFFAERPEGSVSTLKIQRTQQEDSAVYLCASSTYDNEQFFGPGTRLTVL.

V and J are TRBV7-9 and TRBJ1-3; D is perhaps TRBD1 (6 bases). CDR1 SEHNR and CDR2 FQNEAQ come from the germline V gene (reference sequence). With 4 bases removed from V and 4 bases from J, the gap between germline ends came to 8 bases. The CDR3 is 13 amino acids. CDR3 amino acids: CASSYDRGNTIYF. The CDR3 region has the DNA TGTGCCAGCAGCTACGACAGGGGAAACACCATATATTTT.

CDR3: CASNTGTAGGYTF. The CDR3 region has the DNA TGTGCCAGTAACACGGGGACTGCTGGCGGCTACACCTTC. The chain joins TRBV19 to TRBJ1-2; a possible D gene is TRBD1 (5 bases). Per the germline V gene, CDR1 is LNHDA and CDR2 is SQIVND (reference sequence). This CDR3 spans 13 amino acids. V lost 7 bases to trimming and J lost 8 bases, with 17 bases between them.

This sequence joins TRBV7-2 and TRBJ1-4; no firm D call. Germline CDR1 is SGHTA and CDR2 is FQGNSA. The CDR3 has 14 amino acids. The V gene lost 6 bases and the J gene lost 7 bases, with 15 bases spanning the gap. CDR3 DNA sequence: TGTGCCAGCAGGTCTGAGTCCTGGAGTGAAAAACTGTTTTTT. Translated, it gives CASRSESWSEKLFF.

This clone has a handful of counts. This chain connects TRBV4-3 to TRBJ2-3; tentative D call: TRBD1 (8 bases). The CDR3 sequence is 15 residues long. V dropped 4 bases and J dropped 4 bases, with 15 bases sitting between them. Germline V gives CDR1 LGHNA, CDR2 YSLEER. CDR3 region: CASSLLQGGADTQYF. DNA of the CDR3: TGCGCCAGCAGCCTTCTACAGGGGGGGGCAGATACGCAGTATTTT.

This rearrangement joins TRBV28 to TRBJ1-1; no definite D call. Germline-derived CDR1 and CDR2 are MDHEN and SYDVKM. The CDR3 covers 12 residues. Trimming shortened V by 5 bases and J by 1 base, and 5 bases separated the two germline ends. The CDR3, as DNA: TGTGCCAGCAGTCTACCGAACACTGAAGCTTTCTTT. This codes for CASSLPNTEAFF.

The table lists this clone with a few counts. CDR3 loop: CASSFGTANQPQHF. For the CDR3, the DNA is TGTGCCAGCAGCTTCGGGACAGCCAATCAGCCCCAGCATTTT. V is TRBV5-6 and J is TRBJ1-5; TRBD1 matches 7 bases. V trimming: 2 bases; J trimming: 3 bases; junction bases outside the gene matches: 2. Germline values: CDR1 SGHDT, CDR2 YYEEEE. CDR3 length: 14 amino acids.

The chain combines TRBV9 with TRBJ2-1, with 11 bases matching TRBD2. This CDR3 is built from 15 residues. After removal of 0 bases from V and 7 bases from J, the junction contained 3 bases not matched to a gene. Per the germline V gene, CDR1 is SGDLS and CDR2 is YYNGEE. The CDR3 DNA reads TGTGCCAGCAGCGTAGCTAGCGGGGGGTCGAATGAGCAGTTCTTC. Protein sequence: CASSVASGGSNEQFF.

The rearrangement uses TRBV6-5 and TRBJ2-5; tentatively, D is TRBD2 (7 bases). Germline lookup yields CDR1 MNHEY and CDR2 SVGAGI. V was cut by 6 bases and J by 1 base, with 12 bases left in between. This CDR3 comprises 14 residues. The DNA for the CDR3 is TGTGCCAGCAGGAGGGGGGGCTCCCAAGAGACCCAGTACTTC. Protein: CASRRGGSQETQYF.

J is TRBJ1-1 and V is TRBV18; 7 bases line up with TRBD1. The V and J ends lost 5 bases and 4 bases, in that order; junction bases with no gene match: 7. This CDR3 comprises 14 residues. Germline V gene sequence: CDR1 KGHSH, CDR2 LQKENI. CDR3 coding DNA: TGTGCCAGCTCAACCACAGGGGTTGGCACTGAAGCTTTCTTT. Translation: CASSTTGVGTEAFF.

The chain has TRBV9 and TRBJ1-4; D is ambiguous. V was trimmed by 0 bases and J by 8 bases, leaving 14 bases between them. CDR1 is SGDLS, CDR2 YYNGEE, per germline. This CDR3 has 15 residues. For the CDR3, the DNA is TGTGCCAGCAGCGTAGTGGGAGGCGCGGGGGAAAAACTGTTTTTT. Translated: CASSVVGGAGEKLFF.

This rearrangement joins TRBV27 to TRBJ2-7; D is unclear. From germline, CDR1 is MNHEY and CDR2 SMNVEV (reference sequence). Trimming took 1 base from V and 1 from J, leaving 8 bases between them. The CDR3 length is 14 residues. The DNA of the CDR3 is TGTGCCAGCAGTTTATTGATCGGTTCCTACGAGCAGTACTTC. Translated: CASSLLIGSYEQYF.

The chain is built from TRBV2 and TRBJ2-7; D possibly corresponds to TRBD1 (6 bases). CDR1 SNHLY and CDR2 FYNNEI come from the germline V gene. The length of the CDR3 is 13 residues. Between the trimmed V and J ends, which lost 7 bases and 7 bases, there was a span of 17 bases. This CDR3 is CASTGGQIAEQYF. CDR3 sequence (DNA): TGTGCCAGCACCGGTGGACAGATAGCAGAGCAGTACTTC.

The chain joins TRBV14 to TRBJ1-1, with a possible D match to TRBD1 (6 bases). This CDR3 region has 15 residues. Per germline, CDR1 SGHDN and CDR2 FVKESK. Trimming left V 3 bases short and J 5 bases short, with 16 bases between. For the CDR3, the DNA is TGTGCCAGCAGCCAGCCGGGGGGGCTGATAACTGAAGCTTTCTTT. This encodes CASSQPGGLITEAFF.

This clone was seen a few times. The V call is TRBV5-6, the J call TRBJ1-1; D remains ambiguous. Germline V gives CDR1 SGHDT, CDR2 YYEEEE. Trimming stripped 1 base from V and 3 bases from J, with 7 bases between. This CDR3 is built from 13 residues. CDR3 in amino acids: CASSLTVHTEAFF. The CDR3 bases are TGTGCCAGCAGCTTGACAGTACACACTGAAGCTTTCTTT.